The rows below give T cell receptor beta chains drawn from one sample of a study of shared clonotypes between healthy human individuals. The protocol was immunoSEQ multiplex PCR, while the TCRdb copy is restricted to in-frame clones and leaves out a portion. The sample lists about 460,000 clones, 75% to 80% seen once, with about 12% in the top ten. Sequenced material: PBMCs. The receptor source for this set is a woman aged 40 to 50 in good health. Some clones in this sample may be carry-over from other donors' samples. Both conserved end residues are part of each CDR3. The D gene is left open where the match is weak. For some rows the clone size is stated as once, few or many, or as a class when expanded; others skip it.

clone size: -; D gene: -; J gene: TRBJ2-7; V gene: TRBV9; CDR3 protein: CASSVGGQTYEQYF; CDR3 DNA: TGTGCCAGCAGCGTGGGGGGCCAAACCTACGAGCAGTACTTC
clone size: many; D gene: TRBD1; J gene: TRBJ1-1; V gene: TRBV5-1; CDR3 protein: CASSSVRDSEAFF; CDR3 DNA: TGCGCCAGCAGCTCAGTGCGGGACAGTGAAGCTTTCTTT
clone size: -; D gene: TRBD1; J gene: TRBJ2-7; V gene: TRBV27; CDR3 protein: CASSYGTGGTYEQYF; CDR3 DNA: TGTGCCAGCAGTTACGGGACAGGAGGAACCTACGAGCAGTACTTC
clone size: many; D gene: TRBD1; J gene: TRBJ2-1; V gene: TRBV10-1; CDR3 protein: CASSEGRGIKNEQFF; CDR3 DNA: TGCGCCAGCAGTGAAGGCAGGGGGATTAAAAATGAGCAGTTCTTC
clone size: -; D gene: -; J gene: TRBJ2-5; V gene: TRBV30; CDR3 protein: CASQGVQLHQETQYF; CDR3 DNA: TGTGCCTCCCAAGGGGTTCAGCTCCACCAAGAGACCCAGTACTTC
clone size: -; D gene: -; J gene: TRBJ2-3; V gene: TRBV18; CDR3 protein: CASSPLSRADTQYF; CDR3 DNA: TGTGCCAGCTCACCACTTAGTAGGGCAGATACGCAGTATTTT
clone size: once; D gene: -; J gene: TRBJ2-7; V gene: TRBV28; CDR3 protein: CASSFRSYEQYF; CDR3 DNA: TGTGCCAGCAGTTTCCGTTCCTACGAGCAGTACTTC
clone size: -; D gene: -; J gene: TRBJ1-1; V gene: TRBV9; CDR3 protein: CASSVGLWPLAFF; CDR3 DNA: TGTGCCAGCAGCGTAGGCCTATGGCCGTTGGCTTTCTTT
clone size: -; D gene: TRBD2; J gene: TRBJ2-7; V gene: TRBV7-9; CDR3 protein: CASSPRTSWSNFYEQYF; CDR3 DNA: TGTGCCAGCAGCCCTAGGACTAGTTGGAGTAACTTCTACGAGCAGTACTTC
clone size: -; D gene: TRBD1; J gene: TRBJ2-1; V gene: TRBV10-1; CDR3 protein: CASSESGTGREQFF; CDR3 DNA: TGCGCCAGCAGTGAGTCCGGGACAGGGCGGGAGCAGTTCTTC
clone size: -; D gene: -; J gene: TRBJ1-5; V gene: TRBV29-1; CDR3 protein: CSVETGGGQPQHF; CDR3 DNA: TGCAGCGTTGAAACAGGCGGAGGGCAGCCCCAGCATTTT
clone size: -; D gene: -; J gene: TRBJ2-3; V gene: TRBV19; CDR3 protein: CASSIANTQYF; CDR3 DNA: TGTGCCAGTAGTATAGCAAATACGCAGTATTTT
clone size: few; D gene: TRBD1; J gene: TRBJ2-2; V gene: TRBV29-1; CDR3 protein: CSAGTGLDIVTGELFF; CDR3 DNA: TGCAGCGCCGGGACAGGGTTGGACATAGTCACCGGGGAGCTGTTTTTT
clone size: -; D gene: -; J gene: TRBJ2-2; V gene: TRBV4-3; CDR3 protein: CASSQPTDYLNTGELFF; CDR3 DNA: TGCGCCAGCAGCCAACCGACGGACTACCTTAACACCGGGGAGCTGTTTTTT
clone size: many; D gene: -; J gene: TRBJ2-4; V gene: TRBV2; CDR3 protein: CASSEAFGGSKNIQYF; CDR3 DNA: TGTGCCAGCAGTGAAGCATTTGGTGGGTCCAAAAACATTCAGTACTTC
clone size: few; D gene: -; J gene: TRBJ1-2; V gene: TRBV5-1; CDR3 protein: CASSLAVGRNYGYTF; CDR3 DNA: TGCGCCAGCAGCTTGGCGGTAGGGCGAAACTATGGCTACACCTTC
clone size: -; D gene: TRBD1; J gene: TRBJ1-2; V gene: TRBV19; CDR3 protein: CASSIQGAEYGYTF; CDR3 DNA: TGTGCCAGTAGTATACAGGGGGCGGAGTATGGCTACACCTTC
clone size: -; D gene: TRBD2; J gene: TRBJ2-1; V gene: TRBV5-1; CDR3 protein: CASSLAPVTSGYNEQFF; CDR3 DNA: TGCGCCAGCAGCTTGGCGCCCGTGACTAGCGGTTACAATGAGCAGTTCTTC
clone size: -; D gene: -; J gene: TRBJ2-3; V gene: TRBV4-1; CDR3 protein: CASSQDSTDTQYF; CDR3 DNA: TGCGCCAGCAGCCAAGACAGCACAGATACGCAGTATTTT
clone size: -; D gene: -; J gene: TRBJ2-3; V gene: TRBV13; CDR3 protein: CASSRSGADTQYF; CDR3 DNA: TGTGCCAGCAGCCGATCTGGGGCAGATACGCAGTATTTT
clone size: -; D gene: TRBD1; J gene: TRBJ1-1; V gene: TRBV5-6; CDR3 protein: CASRIGQGRDAFF; CDR3 DNA: TGTGCCAGCAGGATCGGACAGGGGAGGGACGCTTTCTTT